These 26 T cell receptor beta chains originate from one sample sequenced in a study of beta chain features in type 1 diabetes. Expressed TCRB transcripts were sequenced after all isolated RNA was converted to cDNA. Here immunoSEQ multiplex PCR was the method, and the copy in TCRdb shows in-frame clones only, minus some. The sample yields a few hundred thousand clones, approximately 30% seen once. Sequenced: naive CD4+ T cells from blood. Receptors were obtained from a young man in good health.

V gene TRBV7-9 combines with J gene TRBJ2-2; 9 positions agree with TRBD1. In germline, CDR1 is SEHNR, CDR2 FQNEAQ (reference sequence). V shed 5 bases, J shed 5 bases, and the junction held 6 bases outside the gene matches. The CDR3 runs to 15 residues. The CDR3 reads CASSPGTGWTGELFF. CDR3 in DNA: TGTGCCAGCAGCCCAGGGACAGGGTGGACCGGGGAGCTGTTTTTT.

The CDR3 protein is CASSPPAYGSSTDTQYF. CDR3 nucleotide sequence: TGTGCCAGCTCACCACCGGCTTACGGGTCTAGCACAGATACGCAGTATTTT. The chain has TRBV18 and TRBJ2-3; D is unclear. Looked up from germline, CDR1 is KGHSH and CDR2 is LQKENI. V lost 0 bases, J lost 0 bases, and 13 bases lay in between. This CDR3 is 17 amino acids long.

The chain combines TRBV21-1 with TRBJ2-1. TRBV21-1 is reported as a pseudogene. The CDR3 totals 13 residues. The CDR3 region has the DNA TGTGCCAGCACCCTGGGTCCAACCGAAGAGCAGTTCTTC. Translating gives CASTLGPTEEQFF.

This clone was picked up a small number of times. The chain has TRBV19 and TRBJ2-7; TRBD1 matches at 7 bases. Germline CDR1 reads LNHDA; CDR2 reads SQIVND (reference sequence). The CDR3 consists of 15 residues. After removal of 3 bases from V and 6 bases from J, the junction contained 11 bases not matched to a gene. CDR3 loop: CASSMDPNRGIEQYF. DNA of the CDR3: TGTGCCAGTAGTATGGATCCCAACAGGGGCATCGAGCAGTACTTC.

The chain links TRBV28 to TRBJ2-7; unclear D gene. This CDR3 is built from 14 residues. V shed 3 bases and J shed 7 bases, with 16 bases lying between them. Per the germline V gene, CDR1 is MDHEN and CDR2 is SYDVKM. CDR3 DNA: TGTGCCAGCAGTTTTAGTGGGCTCCCTAGGGAGCAGTACTTC. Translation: CASSFSGLPREQYF.

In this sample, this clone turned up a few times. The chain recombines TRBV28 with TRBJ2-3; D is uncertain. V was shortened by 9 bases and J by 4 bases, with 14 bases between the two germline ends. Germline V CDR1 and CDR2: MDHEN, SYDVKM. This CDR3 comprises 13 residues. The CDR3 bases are TGTGCCAGGGCAAAATGGTCGGCAGATACGCAGTATTTT. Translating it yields CARAKWSADTQYF.

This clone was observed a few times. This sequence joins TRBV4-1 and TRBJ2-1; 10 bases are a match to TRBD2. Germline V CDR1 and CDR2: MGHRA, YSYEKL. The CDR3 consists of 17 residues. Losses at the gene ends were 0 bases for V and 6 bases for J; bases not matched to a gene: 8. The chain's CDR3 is CASSQDLGSGRPNEQFF. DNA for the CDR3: TGCGCCAGCAGCCAAGATCTGGGTAGCGGGAGGCCCAATGAGCAGTTCTTC.

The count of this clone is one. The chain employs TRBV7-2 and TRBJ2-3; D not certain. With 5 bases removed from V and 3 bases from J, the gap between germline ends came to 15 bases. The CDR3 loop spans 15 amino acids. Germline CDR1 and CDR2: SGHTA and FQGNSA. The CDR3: CASSTLAGVTDTQYF. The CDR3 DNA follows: TGTGCCAGCAGCACTTTAGCCGGAGTAACAGATACGCAGTATTTT.

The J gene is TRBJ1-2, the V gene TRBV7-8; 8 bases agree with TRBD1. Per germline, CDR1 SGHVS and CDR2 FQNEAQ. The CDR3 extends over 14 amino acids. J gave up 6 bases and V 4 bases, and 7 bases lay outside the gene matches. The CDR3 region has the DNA TGTGCCAGCAGCTCGCGGACAGGGCAGAATGGCTACACCTTC. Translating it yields CASSSRTGQNGYTF.

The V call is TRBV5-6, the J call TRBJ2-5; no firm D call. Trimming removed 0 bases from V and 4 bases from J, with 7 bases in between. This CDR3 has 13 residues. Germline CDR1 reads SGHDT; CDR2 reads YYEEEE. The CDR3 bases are TGTGCCAGCAGCTTGGACTCACGAGAGACCCAGTACTTC. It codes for CASSLDSRETQYF.

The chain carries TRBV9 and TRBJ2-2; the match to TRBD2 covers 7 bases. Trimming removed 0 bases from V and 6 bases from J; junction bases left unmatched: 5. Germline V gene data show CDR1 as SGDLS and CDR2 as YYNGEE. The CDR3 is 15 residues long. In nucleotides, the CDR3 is TGTGCCAGCAGCGTAGCTAGCGGACCACCCGGGGAGCTGTTTTTT. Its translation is CASSVASGPPGELFF.

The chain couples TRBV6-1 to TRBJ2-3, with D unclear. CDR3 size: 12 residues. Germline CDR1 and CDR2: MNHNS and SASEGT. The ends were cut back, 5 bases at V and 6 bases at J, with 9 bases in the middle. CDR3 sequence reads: CASSSATDTQYF. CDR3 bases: TGTGCCAGCAGTTCCGCGACGGATACGCAGTATTTT.

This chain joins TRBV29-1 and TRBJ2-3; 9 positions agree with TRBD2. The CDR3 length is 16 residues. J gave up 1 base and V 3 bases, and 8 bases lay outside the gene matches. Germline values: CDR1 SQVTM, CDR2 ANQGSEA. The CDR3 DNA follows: TGCAGCGTTGATTTTATAGCGGGAGATCGCACAGATACGCAGTATTTT. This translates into CSVDFIAGDRTDTQYF.

The CDR3 DNA sequence: TGTGCCACCAGCAGAGATGGGCAGGTCGGCTACACCTTC. It encodes CATSRDGQVGYTF. The genes are TRBV15 and TRBJ1-2; no reliable D call. The germline V and J ends were trimmed by 0 bases and 8 bases, with 10 bases remaining between them. The CDR3 totals 13 residues. Germline V gene data show CDR1 as LNHNV and CDR2 as YYDKDF (reference sequence).

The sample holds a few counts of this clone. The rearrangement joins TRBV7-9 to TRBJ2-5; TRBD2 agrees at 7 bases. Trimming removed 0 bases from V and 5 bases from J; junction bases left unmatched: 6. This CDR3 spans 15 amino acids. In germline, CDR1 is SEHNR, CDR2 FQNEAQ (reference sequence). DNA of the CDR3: TGTGCCAGCAGCTTAGCGAACAGGCGGGGGGAGACCCAGTACTTC. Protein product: CASSLANRRGETQYF.

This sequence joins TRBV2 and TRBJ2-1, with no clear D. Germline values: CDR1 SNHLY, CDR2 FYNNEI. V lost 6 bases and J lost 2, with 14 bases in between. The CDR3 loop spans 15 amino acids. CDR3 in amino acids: CASSPRTGPYNEQFF. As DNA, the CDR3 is TGTGCCAGCAGCCCTCGGACGGGCCCCTACAATGAGCAGTTCTTC.

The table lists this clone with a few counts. This CDR3 reads CASSLGGRIQVIQYF. In DNA, the CDR3 is TGTGCCAGCAGCTTGGGAGGGAGAATACAGGTCATTCAGTACTTC. The chain uses TRBV5-5 and TRBJ2-4, with D perhaps matching TRBD1 or TRBD2 (5 bases each). Germline-derived CDR1 and CDR2 are SGHKS and YYEKEE (reference sequence). V was trimmed by 0 bases and J by 9 bases, leaving 16 bases between them. The CDR3 spans 15 residues.

This CDR3 is CASSFGTGGYTDTQYF. The CDR3 nucleotides are TGTGCCAGCAGCTTCGGGACAGGGGGCTACACAGATACGCAGTATTTT. This rearrangement joins TRBV7-9 to TRBJ2-3; 12 nucleotides align to TRBD1. The CDR3 is 16 amino acids. Germline V lookup: CDR1 SEHNR, CDR2 FQNEAQ (reference sequence). V shed 3 bases, J shed 2 bases, and the junction held 3 bases outside the gene matches.

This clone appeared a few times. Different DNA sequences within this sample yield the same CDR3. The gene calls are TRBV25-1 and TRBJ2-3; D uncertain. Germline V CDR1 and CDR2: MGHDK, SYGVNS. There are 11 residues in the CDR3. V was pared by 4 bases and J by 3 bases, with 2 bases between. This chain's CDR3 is CASSATDTQYF. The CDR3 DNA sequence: TGTGCCAGCAGTGCAACAGATACGCAGTATTTT.

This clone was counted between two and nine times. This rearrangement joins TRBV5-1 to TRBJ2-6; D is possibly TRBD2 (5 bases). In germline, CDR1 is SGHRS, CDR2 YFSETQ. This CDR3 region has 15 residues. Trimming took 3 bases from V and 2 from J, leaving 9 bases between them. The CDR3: CASSSVEAGANVLTF. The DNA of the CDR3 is TGCGCCAGCAGCTCCGTGGAGGCTGGGGCCAACGTCCTGACTTTC.

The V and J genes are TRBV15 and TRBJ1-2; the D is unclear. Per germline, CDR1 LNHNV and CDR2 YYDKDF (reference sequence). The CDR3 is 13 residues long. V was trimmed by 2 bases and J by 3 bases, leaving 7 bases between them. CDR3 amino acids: CATSRPGYYGYTF. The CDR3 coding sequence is TGTGCCACCAGCAGACCGGGTTACTATGGCTACACCTTC.

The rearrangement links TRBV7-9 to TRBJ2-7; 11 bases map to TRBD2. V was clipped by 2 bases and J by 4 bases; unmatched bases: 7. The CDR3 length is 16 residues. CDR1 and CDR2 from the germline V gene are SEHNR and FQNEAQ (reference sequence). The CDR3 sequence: CASSLTSGSYGYEQYF. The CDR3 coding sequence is TGTGCCAGCAGCTTAACTAGCGGGAGCTATGGGTACGAGCAGTACTTC. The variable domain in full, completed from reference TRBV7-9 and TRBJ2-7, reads DTGVSQNPRHKITKRGQNVTFRCDPISEHNRLYWYRQTLGQGPEFLTYFQNEAQLEKSRLLSDRFSAERPKGSFSTLEIQRTEQGDSAMYLCASSLTSGSYGYEQYFGPGTRLTVT.

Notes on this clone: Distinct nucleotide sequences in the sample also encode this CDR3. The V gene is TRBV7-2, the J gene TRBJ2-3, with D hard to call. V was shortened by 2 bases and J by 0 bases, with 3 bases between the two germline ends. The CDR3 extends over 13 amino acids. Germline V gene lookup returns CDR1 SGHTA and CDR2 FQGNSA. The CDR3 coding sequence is TGTGCCAGCAGCTTACCCAGCACAGATACGCAGTATTTT. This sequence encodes CASSLPSTDTQYF.

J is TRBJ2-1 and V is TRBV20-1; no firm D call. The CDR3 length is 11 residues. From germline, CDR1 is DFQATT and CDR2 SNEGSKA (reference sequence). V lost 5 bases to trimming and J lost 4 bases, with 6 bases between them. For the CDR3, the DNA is TGCAGTGCTCTACGGTACAATGAGCAGTTCTTC. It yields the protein CSALRYNEQFF.

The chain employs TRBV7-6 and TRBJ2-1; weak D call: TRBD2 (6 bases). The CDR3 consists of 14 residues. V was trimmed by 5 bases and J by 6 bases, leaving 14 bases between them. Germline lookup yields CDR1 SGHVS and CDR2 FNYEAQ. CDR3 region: CASSALALLNEQFF. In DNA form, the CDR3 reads TGTGCCAGCAGCGCTCTAGCGCTTCTCAATGAGCAGTTCTTC.

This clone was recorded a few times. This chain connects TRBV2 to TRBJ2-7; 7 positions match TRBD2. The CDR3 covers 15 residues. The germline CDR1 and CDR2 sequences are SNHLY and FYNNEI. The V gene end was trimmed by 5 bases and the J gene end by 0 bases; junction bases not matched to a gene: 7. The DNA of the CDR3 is TGTGCCAGCAGTAAGCTAGCGGTGAGCTCCTACGAGCAGTACTTC. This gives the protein CASSKLAVSSYEQYF.